This T cell receptor beta chain was identified in a study of blood T cell repertoires in COVID-19. Overall study context: Sources were T cells, B-cell-depleted T cells, or PBMCs; the material itself was cDNA or gDNA.

Germline V CDR1 and CDR2: LGHDT, YNNKEL (reference sequence). This CDR3 is built from 13 residues. V was trimmed by 4 bases and J by 5 bases, leaving 11 bases between them. In the original analysis: It was from reference gene primer amplification that nucleated cell counts were estimated. The table came from immunoSEQ multiplex PCR; TCRdb's copy has only in-frame clones and leaves some out. Clonal size and the V and J genes are those of that table, whereas D and trimming came from the DNA. This sample carries more than 110,000 clones, almost 80% of them seen once, and the ten largest clones take about 3.2%. Residents of approximately 25 US areas, aged roughly 18 to 89 years, made up the participants. Which cohort a participant joined came from the clinical history participants gave.

This chain joins TRBV3-1 (or the pseudogene TRBV3-2) and TRBJ2-5, with TRBD1 as a possible D gene (5 bases). The sequencing sample was made of PBMCs or T cells enriched from blood (not recorded which). The clonotype was recovered from a woman aged 45 to 65 who had recovered from COVID-19. The CDR3 spells CASSLPPGETQYF. The CDR3, as DNA: TGTGCCAGCAGCCTTCCCCCAGGGGAGACCCAGTACTTC.